These 16 T cell receptor beta chains share one sample of origin, sequenced in a study of T cells in Graves' hyperthyroidism and ophthalmopathy. It was RNA transcripts that yielded the amplified TCR beta CDR3 regions. Carried out on the TCR CDR3, a first-round RT-PCR used the HTBI primer set. Each CDR3 protein is one row after TCRdb ran MiXCR on the multiplex PCR reads. The table includes about 580,000 distinct CDR3 sequences, 14% detected once. Source material: blood. All receptors come from a woman between 25 and 40 years old with Graves' hyperthyroidism that later progressed to Graves' ophthalmopathy.

This clonotype appeared many times. This chain links TRBV28 with TRBJ2-7; tentative D call: TRBD2 (5 bases). CDR3 length equals 17 residues. V was pared by 5 bases and J by 0 bases, with 20 bases between. Per the germline V gene, CDR1 is MDHEN and CDR2 is SYDVKM. The CDR3 bases are TGTGCCAGCAGTCCCGCCTTAAATAGCGCCGACTCCTACGAGCAGTACTTC. Translation gives CASSPALNSADSYEQYF.

The table lists this clonotype with a few counts. Given the absence of the conserved phenylalanine or tryptophan at the CDR3 end, a read error is likely. The chain is built from TRBV7-9 and TRBJ1-1; D is unresolved. CDR3 size: 17 residues. The germline V gene has CDR1 SEHNR and CDR2 FQNEAQ (reference sequence). Deletions cut 2 bases from V and 7 bases from J, with 23 bases between. CDR3 loop: CASSLPPGVLHRLEAFL. Written as DNA, the CDR3 is TGTGCCAGCAGCTTACCCCCGGGAGTTTTGCATCGGCTTGAAGCTTTCCTT.

The rearrangement uses TRBV10-3 and TRBJ2-3; D uncertain. CDR3 length equals 16 residues. V lost 5 bases, J lost 0 bases, and 15 bases lay in between. CDR1 and CDR2 (germline): ENHRY, SYGVKD. The CDR3 nucleotides read TGTGCCATCAGTCCCAATACGCTGGGTAGCACAGATACGCAGTATTTT. Translating it yields CAISPNTLGSTDTQYF.

In this sample, this clonotype turned up many times. The chain links TRBV30 to TRBJ2-7; 8 positions agree with TRBD2. This CDR3 is 13 amino acids long. The germline CDR1 and CDR2 sequences are GTSNPN and SVGIG (reference sequence). The V gene end was trimmed by 7 bases and the J gene end by 2 bases; junction bases not matched to a gene: 7. The CDR3 sequence: CAFHLAGPYEQYF. The CDR3 DNA reads TGTGCCTTCCACCTAGCGGGTCCCTACGAGCAGTACTTC.

The chain is built from TRBV7-9 and TRBJ1-4; 10 bases match TRBD1. The junction had 3 bases not matched to a gene; V was cut back by 4 bases and J by 7 bases. CDR1 SEHNR and CDR2 FQNEAQ come from the germline V gene (reference sequence). This CDR3 is built from 14 residues. CDR3 sequence reads: CASSSRTGGEKLFF. The DNA of the CDR3 is TGTGCCAGCAGCTCACGGACAGGGGGTGAAAAACTGTTTTTT.

This clonotype was counted many times. The chain uses TRBV12-3 or TRBV12-4 and TRBJ1-1; D unclear. The CDR3 length is 11 residues. V shed 6 bases and J shed 10 bases, with 12 bases lying between them. CDR3 residues: CASSPDGVAFF. The CDR3 coding sequence is TGTGCCAGCAGCCCCGATGGAGTAGCTTTCTTT.

Ten or more counts support this clonotype. The chain combines TRBV27 with TRBJ2-1; 7 bases are a match to TRBD1. Germline assignment: CDR1 MNHEY and CDR2 SMNVEV (reference sequence). Losses at the gene ends were 5 bases for V and 8 bases for J; bases not matched to a gene: 6. The CDR3 has 13 residues. The DNA of the CDR3 is TGTGCCAGCAGTCCAGTGCAGGGGGATGAGCAGTTCTTC. It translates to CASSPVQGDEQFF.

This clonotype was seen a few times. One base away lies a much larger clone, so this may be a sequencing read error. The chain uses TRBV30 and TRBJ2-1; no clear D. Germline values: CDR1 GTSNPN, CDR2 SVGIG (reference sequence). V was pared by 4 bases and J by 8 bases, with 12 bases between. This CDR3 contains 12 residues. The CDR3 DNA follows: TGTGCCTGGATGAGGCGGATCGATGAGCAGTTCTTC. As protein: CAWMRRIDEQFF.

The chain combines TRBV18 with TRBJ2-5, with D unclear. CDR1 is KGHSH, CDR2 LQKENI, per germline. This CDR3 is 17 amino acids long. With 1 base removed from V and 4 bases from J, the gap between germline ends came to 19 bases. CDR3 nucleotide sequence: TGTGCCAGCTCACCACGTAATAGCAGGAGTTTGGGAGAGACCCAGTACTTC. This gives the protein CASSPRNSRSLGETQYF.

This clonotype was seen at least ten times. The J gene is TRBJ2-7, the V gene TRBV29-1; 9 nucleotides match TRBD2. The junction had 6 bases not matched to a gene; V was cut back by 6 bases and J by 0 bases. Germline CDR1 reads SQVTM; CDR2 reads ANQGSEA. The CDR3 contains 14 residues. In nucleotides, the CDR3 is TGCAGCGTAGAGACTAGCGGAAGCTCCTACGAGCAGTACTTC. Residues: CSVETSGSSYEQYF.

Remarks on this clonotype: Compared with germline, one end of the junction differs, possibly owing to a read error. The chain carries TRBV28 and TRBJ1-5; D possibly corresponds to TRBD1 (5 bases). Germline loops: CDR1 MDHEN, CDR2 SYDVKM. The CDR3 covers 18 residues. The CDR3 nucleotides read TGTGCCAGCGCCTTGGATCAGGGTATCCTAGGAGGGAATCAGCCCCAGAATTTT. This codes for CASALDQGILGGNQPQNF.

This clonotype occurred many times. V usage is TRBV9 and J usage is TRBJ2-2; the match to TRBD1 covers 11 bases. J was trimmed by 4 bases and V by 3 bases; bases with no gene match: 14. This CDR3 is 19 amino acids long. Germline V gives CDR1 SGDLS, CDR2 YYNGEE. The CDR3 DNA sequence: TGTGCCAGCAGCGCCGAGGGTTCGGACAGGGGGCGTTTCACCGGGGAGCTGTTTTTT. Its translation is CASSAEGSDRGRFTGELFF.

This clonotype was recorded many times. The V and J genes are TRBV9 and TRBJ1-1; D gene uncertain. Germline assignment: CDR1 SGDLS and CDR2 YYNGEE. Deletions cut 2 bases from V and 3 bases from J, with 14 bases between. The CDR3 length is 15 residues. The CDR3 region is CASSVPGSVDTEAFF. The DNA of the CDR3 is TGTGCCAGCAGCGTCCCGGGTTCGGTGGACACTGAAGCTTTCTTT.

This clonotype was counted ten times or more. The germline gene is not matched at one end of the junction; a read error may be the cause. The chain joins TRBV28 to TRBJ1-2, with D tentatively TRBD1 (6 bases). The germline CDR1 and CDR2 sequences are MDHEN and SYDVKM. This CDR3 contains 15 residues. CDR3 protein: CTSSLGQPANYGYTF. CDR3 DNA sequence: TGTACCAGCAGCTTAGGACAGCCAGCTAACTATGGCTACACCTTC.

This clonotype was found many times. The DNA for the CDR3 is TGTGCCAGCAGCCAAGAGACAGGGGGCAATGAAAAACTGTTTTTT. The encoded protein is CASSQETGGNEKLFF. The chain uses TRBV4-2 and TRBJ1-4; 10 positions agree with TRBD1. The CDR3 is 15 amino acids. From germline, CDR1 is LGHNA and CDR2 YNFKEQ. The V and J ends lost 0 bases and 5 bases, in that order; junction bases with no gene match: 0.

The chain uses TRBV20-1 and TRBJ1-3; no firm D call. Germline V gives CDR1 DFQATT, CDR2 SNEGSKA (reference sequence). CDR3 length equals 13 residues. V gave up 0 bases and J gave up 4 bases, with 7 bases separating them. The CDR3 sequence: CSARDGRGNTIYF. The CDR3 nucleotides read TGCAGTGCTAGAGATGGACGGGGAAACACCATATATTTT.